Listed here is a single T cell receptor (beta chain). Its antigen is unidentified. Researchers took RNA transcripts and amplified the TCR beta CDR3 regions from them. An initial round of RT-PCR targeting the TCR CDR3 relied on the HTBI primer set. TCRdb called the multiplex PCR reads again in MiXCR, with one record for every CDR3 protein. The table has about 520,000 distinct CDR3 sequences, around a quarter seen once. This specimen belongs to a study of T cells in Graves' hyperthyroidism and ophthalmopathy. Findings of the study overall: Patients with ophthalmopathy were separated from those with stable hyperthyroidism by a 13 V-J model. Most expanded thyroid clonotypes above 0.001 also appeared in blood.

The CDR3 has 15 amino acids. Germline V gene sequence: CDR1 GTSNPN, CDR2 SVGIG (reference sequence). With 7 bases removed from V and 0 bases from J, the gap between germline ends came to 13 bases. Diagnoses were made from clinical symptoms, serum measures (thyroxine and TRAb), thyroid ultrasound and orbital computed tomography. Source material: blood. The sequence was obtained from a young woman with Graves' ophthalmopathy. This chain joins TRBV30 and TRBJ2-6, with a possible D match to TRBD1 (5 bases). The CDR3 DNA sequence: TGTGCCTCCAGGGCCCTACCCTCTGGGGCCAACGTCCTGACTTTC. As protein: CASRALPSGANVLTF.